This TCR beta chain originates from a study of blood T cell repertoires in COVID-19. The wider study: Spain, Italy and the United States supplied samples that represented acute and convalescent COVID-19. The analysed material was cDNA or gDNA that came from T cells, B-cell-depleted T cells, or PBMCs.

Authors' analysis steps: Reference gene primer amplification gave estimated nucleated cell counts. Sequencing used immunoSEQ multiplex PCR; TCRdb keeps in-frame clones, though not all of them. That table is the source of V, J and clone size, and D and trimming were worked out from the DNA. This sample has over 85,000 clones, with around 84% found just once. Input material: peripheral blood. This sequence was found in a middle-aged man with active or convalescent COVID-19.

CDR3 sequence: CASSHRVGAFF. The DNA of the CDR3 is TGTGCCAGCAGTCACAGGGTAGGCGCTTTCTTT. The rearrangement links TRBV6-4 to TRBJ1-1; D is perhaps TRBD1 (6 bases). The CDR3 has 11 amino acids. With 5 bases removed from V and 11 bases from J, the gap between germline ends came to 12 bases. The V gene's germline CDR1 is MRHNA and CDR2 SNTAGT.